The 14 T cell receptor beta chains below were found in one sample sequenced in a study of blood T cells in healthy people across ages. Sample-barcoded 5' priming and a J-beta primer mix drove a second PCR of roughly 6 to 12 cycles. TCRdb ran MiXCR on the 5' RACE reads and lists one entry per CDR3 protein. The sample yields hundreds of thousands of distinct CDR3 sequences, over 40% seen once. Sequenced: blood. The receptors come from a man older than 75 in good health.

The gene calls are TRBV4-3 and TRBJ2-3; 8 bases map to TRBD1. Trimming cost V 2 bases and J 4 bases; bases outside gene matches: 8. This CDR3 spans 16 amino acids. Germline CDR1 and CDR2: LGHNA and YSLEER. CDR3 sequence (DNA): TGCGCCAGCAGCCAAATAGGACAGGGAAGATCAGATACGCAGTATTTT. Translating it yields CASSQIGQGRSDTQYF.

This clonotype showed up many times. This chain joins TRBV7-2 and TRBJ2-7; D remains ambiguous. The germline gives CDR1 SGHTA, CDR2 FQGNSA. This CDR3 region has 11 residues. The ends were cut back, 6 bases at V and 6 bases at J, with 9 bases in the middle. The CDR3 spells CASSLVSEQYF. The CDR3 DNA follows: TGTGCCAGCAGTTTGGTAAGCGAGCAGTACTTC.

This clonotype occurred many times. The chain combines TRBV24-1 with TRBJ1-5, with 10 nucleotides matching TRBD1. This CDR3 is 16 amino acids long. Germline trimming cut 0 bases from V and 5 bases from J; bases unmatched to any gene: 3. CDR1 and CDR2 (germline): KGHDR, SFDVKD. CDR3 sequence (DNA): TGTGCCACCAGTGATTTGCCCGGGACAGGGGATCAGCCCCAGCATTTT. It is translated as CATSDLPGTGDQPQHF.

The CDR3 coding sequence is TGTGCCAGCACCTACCCTGGACTAGTCATGACTCAGTACTTC. It translates to CASTYPGLVMTQYF. The chain recombines TRBV28 with TRBJ2-5, with 7 bases fitting TRBD2. With 7 bases clipped from V and 11 bases from J, the junction kept 16 bases outside the gene matches. Germline values: CDR1 MDHEN, CDR2 SYDVKM. This CDR3 contains 14 residues.

The J gene is TRBJ1-6, the V gene TRBV20-1, with D uncertain. Germline loops: CDR1 DFQATT, CDR2 SNEGSKA (reference sequence). Trimming cost V 0 bases and J 7 bases, with 10 bases left between them. The CDR3 runs to 14 residues. DNA for the CDR3: TGCAGTGCTAGAGAGGACCAGAGAAATTCACCCCTCCACTTT. Its protein product is CSAREDQRNSPLHF.

This chain joins TRBV24-1 and TRBJ2-5; D possibly corresponds to TRBD2 (6 bases). This CDR3 comprises 15 residues. Germline V gene sequence: CDR1 KGHDR, CDR2 SFDVKD. The V end lost 5 bases, the J end lost 5 bases, and 17 bases lay between the germline ends. CDR3: CATSVGGVGDETQYF. DNA for the CDR3: TGTGCCACCAGTGTAGGCGGGGTGGGGGACGAGACCCAGTACTTC.

The J gene is TRBJ2-3, the V gene TRBV7-9; 9 bases fit TRBD2. The V and J ends lost 7 bases and 4 bases, in that order; junction bases with no gene match: 12. CDR1 and CDR2 (germline): SEHNR, FQNEAQ (reference sequence). The CDR3 runs 16 residues. CDR3 region: CASMLGAGGNADTQYF. CDR3 coding DNA: TGTGCCAGCATGCTGGGAGCGGGGGGTAACGCAGATACGCAGTATTTT.

This clonotype was recorded at least ten times. This chain uses TRBV12-5 with TRBJ2-1; 9 nucleotides match TRBD2. The J segment lost 4 bases and the V segment lost 0 bases, leaving 19 bases of the junction unmatched. CDR1 is LGHNT, CDR2 FRNRAP, per germline. This CDR3 is built from 21 residues. CDR3 bases: TGTGCTAGTGGTTTGGTTCCCCTCCCTTTAGCGGGAGTTACCGAATACAATGAGCAGTTCTTC. Amino acids: CASGLVPLPLAGVTEYNEQFF.

The J gene is TRBJ2-4, the V gene TRBV20-1; 7 bases are a match to TRBD1. Germline CDR1 is DFQATT and CDR2 is SNEGSKA (reference sequence). V trimming: 6 bases; J trimming: 13 bases; junction bases outside the gene matches: 18. This CDR3 comprises 14 residues. CDR3 bases: TGCAGTGCCAGAAATTTAACAGGGGCGTTGGGGCAGTACTTC. Its translation: CSARNLTGALGQYF.

V is TRBV4-2 and J is TRBJ1-2; 9 nucleotides agree with TRBD1. The J segment lost 7 bases and the V segment lost 0 bases, leaving 12 bases of the junction unmatched. The germline gives CDR1 LGHNA, CDR2 YNFKEQ. This CDR3 is built from 17 residues. CDR3 nucleotides: TGTGCCAGCAGCCAAGATCGGGGGACAGGGAGGGCTCGTGGCTACACCTTC. It translates to CASSQDRGTGRARGYTF.

V gene TRBV12-3 or TRBV12-4 combines with J gene TRBJ1-2; 7 bases align to TRBD1. This CDR3 has 13 residues. Trimming cost V 6 bases and J 4 bases; bases outside gene matches: 5. This CDR3 reads CASSLQGVYGYTF. The CDR3 bases are TGTGCCAGCAGCCTCCAGGGGGTCTATGGCTACACCTTC.

This clonotype was counted only a few times. The V gene is TRBV11-2, the J gene TRBJ2-1, with TRBD2 identical over 9 bases. CDR3 length: 16 amino acids. From germline, CDR1 is SGHAT and CDR2 FQNNGV. The junction had 10 bases not matched to a gene; V was cut back by 3 bases and J by 7 bases. DNA of the CDR3: TGTGCCAGCAGCTTGAGGATTAGCGGGAGAGGGAATGAGCAGTTCTTC. This codes for CASSLRISGRGNEQFF. Based on the CDR3 plus reference TRBV11-2 and TRBJ2-1, the full variable domain is EAGVAQSPRYKIIEKRQSVAFWCNPISGHATLYWYQQILGQGPKLLIQFQNNGVVDDSQLPKDRFSAERLKGVDSTLKIQPAKLEDSAVYLCASSLRISGRGNEQFFGPGTRLTVL.

The rearrangement links TRBV6-2 or TRBV6-3 to TRBJ2-5; 7 positions match TRBD2. This CDR3 has 14 amino acids. The J segment lost 1 base and the V segment lost 6 bases, leaving 5 bases of the junction unmatched. Germline V gene data show CDR1 as MNHEY and CDR2 as SVGEGT. CDR3 residues: CASRRTSPQETQYF. The CDR3 DNA is TGTGCCAGCAGGAGGACTAGTCCCCAAGAGACCCAGTACTTC.

This rearrangement joins TRBV4-1 to TRBJ1-2; D is possibly TRBD1 (5 bases). This CDR3 has 17 amino acids. Trimming cost V 0 bases and J 4 bases, with 18 bases left between them. The germline CDR1 and CDR2 sequences are MGHRA and YSYEKL. This CDR3 reads CASSQDLIRRGSYGYTF. CDR3 nucleotide sequence: TGCGCCAGCAGCCAAGATTTAATCCGTCGGGGGTCCTATGGCTACACCTTC.